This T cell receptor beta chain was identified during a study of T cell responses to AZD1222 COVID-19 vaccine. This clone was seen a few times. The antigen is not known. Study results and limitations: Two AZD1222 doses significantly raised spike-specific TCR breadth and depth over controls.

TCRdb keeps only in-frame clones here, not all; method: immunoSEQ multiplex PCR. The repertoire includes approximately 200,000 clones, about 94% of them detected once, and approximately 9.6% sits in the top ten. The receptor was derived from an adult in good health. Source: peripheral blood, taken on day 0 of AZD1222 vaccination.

The CDR3 sequence is CASSPGTGGNTEAFF. The CDR3 coding sequence is TGTGCCAGCAGCCCCGGGACAGGGGGGAACACTGAAGCTTTCTTT. This chain joins TRBV5-4 and TRBJ1-1; TRBD1 matches at 11 bases. The trim removed 4 bases at V and 1 base at J, leaving 3 bases unmatched. The CDR3 length is 15 residues. The germline V gene encodes CDR1 SGHNT and CDR2 YYREEE (reference sequence).